This paragraph reports one T cell receptor beta chain. The antigen is not known. These data originate in a study of cytomegalovirus exposure and HLA in healthy donors. Primers included in the PCR were 60 Vbeta and 13 Jbeta primers. Measured with immunoSEQ multiplex PCR; TCRdb has only the in-frame clones, and not every one. The sample has about 94,000 clones; 81% are singletons. Unmatched junction bases numbered 11, after V lost 5 bases and J lost 1 base. Germline loops: CDR1 SGHVS, CDR2 FQNEAQ. The CDR3 has 17 residues. Nominal health characterized the donors when sampled, though unrecorded immune exposures were likely. Study-wide results and caveats: Follow-up analysis later connected one missense variant in DCLRE1C with trimming of TCR beta V- and J-genes.

The gene calls are TRBV7-8 and TRBJ1-3, with 7 bases lining up with TRBD1. Sequenced material: PBMCs. The TCR sequence derives from a human donor in good health. CDR3 sequence: CASSPTRQGWSGNTIYF. The DNA of the CDR3 is TGTGCCAGCAGCCCTACCCGACAGGGATGGTCTGGAAACACCATATATTTT.